Here is one T cell receptor beta chain with its context. Sequencing used immunoSEQ multiplex PCR; TCRdb keeps in-frame clones, though not all of them. The sample holds more than 7,500 clones, about 80% seen once. The sample belongs to a study of follicular helper T cells after annual influenza vaccination. Time point: 2014-2015 season, pre-vaccination. No donor had influenza vaccine in the prior 6 months; all lived in the community. Material: CXCR5+ CD38- circulating T follicular helper cells from blood, obtained on the day of influenza vaccination. Subset denoted: circulating Tfh, non-naive CD4+CXCR5+PD-1+ (ICOS+CD38+ or ICOS-CD38-). The TCR was taken from an adult who received the influenza vaccine.

The CDR3 region has the DNA TGTGCCAGCAGCTTCCGGACAGGGGTTAGCACAGATACGCAGTATTTT. Its protein product is CASSFRTGVSTDTQYF. V is TRBV13 and J is TRBJ2-3, with 9 bases aligning to TRBD1. Germline CDR1 is PRHDT and CDR2 is FYEKMQ (reference sequence). After removal of 3 bases from V and 0 bases from J, the junction contained 4 bases not matched to a gene. The CDR3 is 16 residues long.